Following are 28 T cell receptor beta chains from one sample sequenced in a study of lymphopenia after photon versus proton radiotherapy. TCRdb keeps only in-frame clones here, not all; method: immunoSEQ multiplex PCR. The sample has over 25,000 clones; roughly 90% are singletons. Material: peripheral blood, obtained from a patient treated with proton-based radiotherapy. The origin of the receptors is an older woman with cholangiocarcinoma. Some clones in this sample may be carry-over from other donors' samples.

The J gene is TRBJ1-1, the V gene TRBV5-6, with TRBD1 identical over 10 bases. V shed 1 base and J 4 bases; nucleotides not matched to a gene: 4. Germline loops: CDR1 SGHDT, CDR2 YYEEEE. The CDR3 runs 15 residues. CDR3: CASSLYGTGATEAFF. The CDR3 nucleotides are TGTGCCAGCAGCTTGTACGGGACAGGGGCCACTGAAGCTTTCTTT.

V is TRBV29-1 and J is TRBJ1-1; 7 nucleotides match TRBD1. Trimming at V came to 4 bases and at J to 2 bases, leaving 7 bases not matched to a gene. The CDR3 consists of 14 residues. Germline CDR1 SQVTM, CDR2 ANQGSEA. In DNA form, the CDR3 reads TGCAGCGTTGCCGAACAGGGGTCCAACACTGAAGCTTTCTTT. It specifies CSVAEQGSNTEAFF.

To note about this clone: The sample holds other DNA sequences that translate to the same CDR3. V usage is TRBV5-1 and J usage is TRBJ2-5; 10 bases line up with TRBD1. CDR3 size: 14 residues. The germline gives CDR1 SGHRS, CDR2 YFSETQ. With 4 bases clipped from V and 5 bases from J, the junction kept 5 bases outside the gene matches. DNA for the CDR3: TGCGCCAGCAGCGAAGGGACAGGGGTTGAGACCCAGTACTTC. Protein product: CASSEGTGVETQYF.

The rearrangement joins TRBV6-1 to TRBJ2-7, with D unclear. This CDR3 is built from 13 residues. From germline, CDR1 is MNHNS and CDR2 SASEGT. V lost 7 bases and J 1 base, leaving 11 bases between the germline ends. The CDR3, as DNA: TGTGCCAGCAACCTGGACGGATCCTACGAGCAGTACTTC. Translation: CASNLDGSYEQYF.

CDR3 in amino acids: CARPSKNPSGRADEQYF. The CDR3 DNA is TGTGCCCGCCCGTCGAAGAATCCTAGCGGGAGGGCCGACGAGCAGTACTTC. The gene calls are TRBV11-1 and TRBJ2-7, with TRBD2 identical over 12 bases. With 11 bases clipped from V and 5 bases from J, the junction kept 19 bases outside the gene matches. The CDR3 has 17 residues. The germline V gene has CDR1 SGHAT and CDR2 FQDESV (reference sequence).

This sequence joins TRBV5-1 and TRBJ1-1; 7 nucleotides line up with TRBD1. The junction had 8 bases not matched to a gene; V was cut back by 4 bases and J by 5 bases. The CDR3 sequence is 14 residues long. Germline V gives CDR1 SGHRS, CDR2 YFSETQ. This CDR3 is CASSAGTEGTEAFF. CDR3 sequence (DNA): TGCGCCAGCAGCGCGGGGACAGAAGGAACTGAAGCTTTCTTT.

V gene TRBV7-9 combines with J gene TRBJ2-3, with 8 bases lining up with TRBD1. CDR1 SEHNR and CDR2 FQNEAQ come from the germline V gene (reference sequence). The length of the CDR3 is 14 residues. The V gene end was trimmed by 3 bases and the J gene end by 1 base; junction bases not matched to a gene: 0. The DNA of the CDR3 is TGTGCCAGCAGCTTGACAGGGGGCACAGATACGCAGTATTTT. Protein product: CASSLTGGTDTQYF.

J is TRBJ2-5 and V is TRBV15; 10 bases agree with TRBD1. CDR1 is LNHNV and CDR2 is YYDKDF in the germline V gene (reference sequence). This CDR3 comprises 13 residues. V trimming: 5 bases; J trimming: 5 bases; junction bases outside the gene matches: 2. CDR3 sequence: CATSQGQGETQYF. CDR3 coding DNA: TGTGCCACCAGCCAGGGACAGGGGGAGACCCAGTACTTC.

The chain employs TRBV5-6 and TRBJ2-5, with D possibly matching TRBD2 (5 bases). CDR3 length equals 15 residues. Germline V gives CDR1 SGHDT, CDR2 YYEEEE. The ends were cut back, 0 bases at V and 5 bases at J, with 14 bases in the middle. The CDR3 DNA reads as TGTGCCAGCAGCTTGGGAGGACTCCCTGAGGAGACCCAGTACTTC. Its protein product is CASSLGGLPEETQYF.

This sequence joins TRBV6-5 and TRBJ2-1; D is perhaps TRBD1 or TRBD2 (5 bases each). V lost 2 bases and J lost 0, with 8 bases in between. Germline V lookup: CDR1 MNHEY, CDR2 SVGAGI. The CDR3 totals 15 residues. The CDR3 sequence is CASSYLGASYNEQFF. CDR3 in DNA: TGTGCCAGCAGTTACCTCGGGGCCTCCTACAATGAGCAGTTCTTC.

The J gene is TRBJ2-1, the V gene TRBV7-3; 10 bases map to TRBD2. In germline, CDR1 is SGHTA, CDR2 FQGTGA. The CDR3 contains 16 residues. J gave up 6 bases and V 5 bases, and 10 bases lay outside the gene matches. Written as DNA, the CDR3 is TGTGCCAGCAGCCCTCAGAGCGGGGGGGGCCGCAATGAGCAGTTCTTC. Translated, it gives CASSPQSGGGRNEQFF.

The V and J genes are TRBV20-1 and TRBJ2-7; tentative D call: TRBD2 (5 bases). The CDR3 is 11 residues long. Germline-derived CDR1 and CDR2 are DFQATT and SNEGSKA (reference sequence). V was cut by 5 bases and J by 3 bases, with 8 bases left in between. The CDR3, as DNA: TGCAGTGCTTCCGGGAACTACGAGCAGTACTTC. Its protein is CSASGNYEQYF.

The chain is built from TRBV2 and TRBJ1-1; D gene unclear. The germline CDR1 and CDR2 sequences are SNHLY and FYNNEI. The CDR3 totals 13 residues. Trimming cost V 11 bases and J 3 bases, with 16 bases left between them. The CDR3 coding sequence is TGTGCCGCCCGAAGGGAGGTAGACACTGAAGCTTTCTTT. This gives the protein CAARREVDTEAFF.

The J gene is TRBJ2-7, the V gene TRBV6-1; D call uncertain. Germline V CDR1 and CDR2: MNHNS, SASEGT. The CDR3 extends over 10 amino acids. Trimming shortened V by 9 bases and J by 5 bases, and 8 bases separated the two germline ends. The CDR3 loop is CASRFNEQYF. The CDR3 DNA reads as TGTGCCAGTAGATTTAACGAGCAGTACTTC.

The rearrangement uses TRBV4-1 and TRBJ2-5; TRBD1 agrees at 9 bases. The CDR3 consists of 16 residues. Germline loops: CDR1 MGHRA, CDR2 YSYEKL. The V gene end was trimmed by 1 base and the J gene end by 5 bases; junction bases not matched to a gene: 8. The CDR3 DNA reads TGCGCCAGCAGCCAAGTCCCCGGACAGGGGATGGAGACCCAGTACTTC. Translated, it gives CASSQVPGQGMETQYF.

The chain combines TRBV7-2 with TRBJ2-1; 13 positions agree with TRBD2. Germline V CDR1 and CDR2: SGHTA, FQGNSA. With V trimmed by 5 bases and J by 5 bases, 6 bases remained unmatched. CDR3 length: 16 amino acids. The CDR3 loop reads CASSRVGTSGNNEQFF. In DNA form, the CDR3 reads TGTGCCAGCAGCAGGGTTGGGACTAGCGGGAACAATGAGCAGTTCTTC.

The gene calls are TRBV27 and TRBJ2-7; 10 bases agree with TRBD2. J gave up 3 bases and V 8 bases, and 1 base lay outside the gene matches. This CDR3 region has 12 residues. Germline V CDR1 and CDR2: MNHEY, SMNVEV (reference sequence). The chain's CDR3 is CASGLADYEQYF. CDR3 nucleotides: TGTGCCAGCGGACTAGCGGACTACGAGCAGTACTTC.

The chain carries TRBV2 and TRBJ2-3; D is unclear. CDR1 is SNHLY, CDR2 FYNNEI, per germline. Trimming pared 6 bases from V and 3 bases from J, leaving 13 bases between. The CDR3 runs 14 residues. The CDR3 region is CASSVAVVTDTQYF. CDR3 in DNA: TGTGCCAGCAGCGTGGCGGTAGTGACAGATACGCAGTATTTT.

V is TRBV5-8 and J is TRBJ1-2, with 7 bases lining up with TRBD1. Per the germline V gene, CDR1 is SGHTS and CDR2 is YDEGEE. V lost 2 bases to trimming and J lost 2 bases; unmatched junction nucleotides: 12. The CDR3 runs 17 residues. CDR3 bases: TGTGCCAGCAGCTTACCTGGGACAGTCAATTCAAACTATGGCTACACCTTC. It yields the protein CASSLPGTVNSNYGYTF.

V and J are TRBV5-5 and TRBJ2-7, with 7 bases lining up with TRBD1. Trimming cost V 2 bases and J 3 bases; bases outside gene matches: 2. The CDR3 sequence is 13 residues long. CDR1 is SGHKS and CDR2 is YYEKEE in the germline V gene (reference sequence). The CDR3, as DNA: TGTGCCAGCAGCTTCCAGGGGGACTACGAGCAGTACTTC. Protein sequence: CASSFQGDYEQYF.

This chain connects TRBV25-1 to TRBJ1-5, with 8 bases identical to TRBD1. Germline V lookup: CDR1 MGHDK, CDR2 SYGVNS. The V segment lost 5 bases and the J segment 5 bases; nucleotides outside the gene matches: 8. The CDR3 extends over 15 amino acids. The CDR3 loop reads CASSSGGIGYQPQHF. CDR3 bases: TGTGCCAGCAGTTCAGGGGGCATCGGCTATCAGCCCCAGCATTTT.

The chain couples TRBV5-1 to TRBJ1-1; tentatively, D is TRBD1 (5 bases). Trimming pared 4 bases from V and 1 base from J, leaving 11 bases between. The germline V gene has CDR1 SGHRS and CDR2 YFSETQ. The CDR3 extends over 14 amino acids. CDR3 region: CASSPGRQNTEAFF. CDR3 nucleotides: TGCGCCAGCAGCCCGGGACGGCAGAACACTGAAGCTTTCTTT.

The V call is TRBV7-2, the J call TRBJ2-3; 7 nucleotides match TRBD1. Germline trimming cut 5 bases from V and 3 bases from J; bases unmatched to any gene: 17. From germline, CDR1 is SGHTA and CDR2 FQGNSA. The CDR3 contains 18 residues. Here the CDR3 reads CASSPYRGSVKRTDTQYF. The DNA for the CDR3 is TGTGCCAGCAGCCCTTACAGGGGTAGCGTCAAGCGTACAGATACGCAGTATTTT.

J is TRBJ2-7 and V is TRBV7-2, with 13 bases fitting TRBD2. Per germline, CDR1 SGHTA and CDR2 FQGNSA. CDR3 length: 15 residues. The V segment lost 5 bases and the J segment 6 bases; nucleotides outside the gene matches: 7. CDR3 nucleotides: TGTGCCAGCAGCCCTGGACTAGCGGGAGATCCCGAGCAGTACTTC. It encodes CASSPGLAGDPEQYF.

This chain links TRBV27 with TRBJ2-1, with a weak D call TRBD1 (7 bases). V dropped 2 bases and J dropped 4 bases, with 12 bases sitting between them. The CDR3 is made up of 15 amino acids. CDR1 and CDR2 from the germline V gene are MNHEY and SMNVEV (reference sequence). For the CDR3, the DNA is TGTGCCAGCAGTTTACAGGGGGAGGTGTACAATGAGCAGTTCTTC. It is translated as CASSLQGEVYNEQFF.

The chain's CDR3 is CAWTTSNRANTEAFF. The CDR3 nucleotides read TGTGCCTGGACGACTAGCAACAGGGCGAACACTGAAGCTTTCTTT. The chain uses TRBV30 and TRBJ1-1; a weak D match, TRBD1 (6 bases). Per germline, CDR1 GTSNPN and CDR2 SVGIG (reference sequence). The CDR3 sequence is 15 residues long. V gave up 4 bases and J gave up 1 base, with 16 bases separating them.

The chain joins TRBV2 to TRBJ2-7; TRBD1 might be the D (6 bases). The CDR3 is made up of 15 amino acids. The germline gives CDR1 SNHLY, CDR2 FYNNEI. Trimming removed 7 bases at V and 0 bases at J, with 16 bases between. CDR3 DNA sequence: TGTGCCAGCAATTCGGTCAGGGGCAGCTCCTACGAGCAGTACTTC. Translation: CASNSVRGSSYEQYF.

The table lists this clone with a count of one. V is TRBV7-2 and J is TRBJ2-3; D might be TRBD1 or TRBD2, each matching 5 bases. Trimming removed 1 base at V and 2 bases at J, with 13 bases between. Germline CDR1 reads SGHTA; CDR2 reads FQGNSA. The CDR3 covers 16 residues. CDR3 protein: CASSLGGYRSTDTQYF. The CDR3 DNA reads TGTGCCAGCAGCTTAGGGGGGTACAGATCCACAGATACGCAGTATTTT.